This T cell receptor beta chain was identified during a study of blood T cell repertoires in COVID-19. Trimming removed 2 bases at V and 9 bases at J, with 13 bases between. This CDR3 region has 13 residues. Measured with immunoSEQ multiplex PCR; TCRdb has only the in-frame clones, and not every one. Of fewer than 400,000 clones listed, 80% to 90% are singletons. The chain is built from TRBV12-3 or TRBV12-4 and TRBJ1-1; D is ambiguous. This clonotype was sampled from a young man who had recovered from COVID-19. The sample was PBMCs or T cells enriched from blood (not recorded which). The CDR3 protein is CASSLPVINKAFF. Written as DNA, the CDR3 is TGTGCCAGCAGTTTACCGGTGATCAATAAAGCTTTCTTT.